This T cell receptor beta chain was retrieved from a study of Graves' ophthalmopathy and Graves' hyperthyroidism. On the study more broadly: No treatment had been given when peripheral blood was collected at initial diagnosis.

Study-wide results and caveats: In blood appeared most of the expanded thyroid clonotypes whose frequency exceeded 0.001.

The study amplified TCR beta CDR3 regions using RNA transcripts. First-round RT-PCR employed HTBI primers, with a second-round multiplex PCR after it. TCRdb recomputed calls from the multiplex PCR reads with MiXCR, one row per CDR3 protein. The table includes hundreds of thousands of distinct CDR3 sequences, about 20% detected once. The V end was cut by 6 bases, the J end by 1 base, with 10 bases between. CDR1 MNHNS and CDR2 SASEGT come from the germline V gene. The CDR3 has 13 residues. Hyperthyroidism was considered stable when no ophthalmopathy appeared within 18 months of follow-up. This clonotype was counted a few times. Its cognate antigen is unknown.

The chain recombines TRBV6-1 with TRBJ2-7; tentatively, D is TRBD1 (6 bases). Source material: peripheral blood. This clonotype originated in a woman between 18 and 30 years old with stable Graves' hyperthyroidism. Some clones in this sample may be carry-over from other donors' samples. The CDR3 DNA sequence: TGTGCCAGCAGGACAGGCAAGTCCTACGAGCAGTACTTC. It yields the protein CASRTGKSYEQYF.